The present entry profiles one T cell receptor beta chain with its context. Its antigen remains unidentified. These data belong to a study of shared clonotypes between healthy human individuals. Each donor was a Caucasian adult residing in Nashville, Tennessee. TCRdb's copy holds only in-frame clones and misses some; the assay was immunoSEQ multiplex PCR. The sample has some 2,400,000 clones; around 95% are singletons. Findings and caveats of the study: Rarefaction revealed incomplete sorted-subset sequencing despite large depth. The researchers took only blood, and tissue repertoires probably look different. It was expected that sequencing depth would affect clonotype sharing among donors.

J lost 3 bases, V lost 7 bases, and 8 bases had no gene match. Germline values: CDR1 LNHDA, CDR2 SQIVND (reference sequence). The CDR3 consists of 14 residues. The chain has TRBV19 and TRBJ1-1; TRBD1 agrees at 7 bases. The sequenced sample was naive CD4+ T cells sorted from blood. Regarding subset: CD45RA+ positively selected. This receptor was taken from a man aged 18 to 29 in good health. The CDR3 nucleotides read TGTGCCAGTATCCCAGGGGGGGGGTACACTGAAGCTTTCTTT. Translation: CASIPGGGYTEAFF.